These T cell receptor beta chains were read from a single sample in a study of human T cells and chemical hapten exposure. TCRdb recomputed calls from the RACE reads with MiXCR, one row per CDR3 protein. The table records some 380,000 distinct CDR3 sequences, roughly 5% of them present only once. Sample: whole blood, taken in connection with sensitization to the hapten diphenylcyclopropenone (DPC). The source is a woman aged 45 to 65 with alopecia areata. Some clones in this sample may be carry-over from other donors' samples. Both conserved end residues are part of each CDR3. The order of the fields is clone size, V gene, D gene, J gene, CDR3 DNA, CDR3 protein. The D gene is left open where the match is weak. Clone size is given for some rows only: seen once, a few or many times, or a class if the clone is expanded.

many	TRBV14	TRBD2	TRBJ2-6	TGTGCCAGCAGCCGCCATCGCGGGAGGGTAATTGGGGCCAACGTCCTGACTTTC	CASSRHRGRVIGANVLTF
many	TRBV5-6	.	TRBJ2-1	TGTGCCAGCAGCCTCAACCGGGCCGACAATGAGCAGTTCTTC	CASSLNRADNEQFF
.	TRBV7-2	.	TRBJ1-6	TGTGCCAGCAGCTTAAGGGCAGGGGTTGGTTCACCCCTCCACTTT	CASSLRAGVGSPLHF
many	TRBV27	.	TRBJ2-7	TGTGCCAGCAGTTCCCCCAGCTCCTACGAGCAGTACTTC	CASSSPSSYEQYF
few	TRBV19	.	TRBJ1-2	TGTGCCAGTAGTCCTGACCTGGGCTACGGCTATGGCTACACCTTC	CASSPDLGYGYGYTF
many	TRBV5-1	.	TRBJ1-5	TGCGCCAGCAGCTTGGAGGGCGCAAGCAATCAGCCCCAGCATTTT	CASSLEGASNQPQHF
many	TRBV6-5	.	TRBJ1-1	TGTGCCAGCAGCTACAACAGGGTCACTGAAGCTTTCTTT	CASSYNRVTEAFF
many	TRBV7-2	TRBD2	TRBJ2-1	TGTGCCAGCAGCTTAGCCCTAGCGGCCACCTACAATGAGCAGTTCTTC	CASSLALAATYNEQFF
.	TRBV29-1	.	TRBJ1-1	TGCAGCGTTGAAGAGAGGGGCGCAGACACTGAAGCTTTCTTT	CSVEERGADTEAFF
many	TRBV3-1	.	TRBJ2-2	TGTGCCAGCAGCCAAGAGGGCGGGACCGGGGAGCTGTTTTTT	CASSQEGGTGELFF
.	TRBV7-9	.	TRBJ1-4	TGTGCCAGCAGCTTGCCGCTCGCGGGGGCATCTGCCCTGAATGAAAAACTGTTTTTT	CASSLPLAGASALNEKLFF
few	TRBV5-6	.	TRBJ2-7	TGTGCCAGCAGCGAAAGCTACGAGCAGTACTTC	CASSESYEQYF
.	TRBV14	.	TRBJ1-1	TGTGCCAGCAGCCAAGAGGCAACGGCTTTCTTT	CASSQEATAFF
many	TRBV6-1	.	TRBJ1-2	TGTGCCAGCAGTGAGACGACTAACTATGGCTACACCTTC	CASSETTNYGYTF
few	TRBV3-1	TRBD2	TRBJ2-7	TGTGCCAGCAGTTACGGACTAGCTGATTCTTACGAGCAGTACTTC	CASSYGLADSYEQYF
few	TRBV15	.	TRBJ2-3	TGTGCCACCAGCAGGGGGGACAGCACAGATACGCAGTATTTT	CATSRGDSTDTQYF
many	TRBV4-3	.	TRBJ1-5	TGCGCCAGCAGCCAAGATTACAGTAGCAATCAGCCCCAGCATTTT	CASSQDYSSNQPQHF
few	TRBV6-5	.	TRBJ1-1	TGTGCCGTCGGCGATCCGAACACTGAAGCTTTCTTT	CAVGDPNTEAFF
many	TRBV20-1	TRBD1	TRBJ1-1	TGCAGTGCTAGCCGGACAGGGGCTGAGACTGAAGCTTTCTTT	CSASRTGAETEAFF
many	TRBV29-1	.	TRBJ2-3	TGCAGCGTTGAAGTGTCCGTAACAGATACGCAGTATTTT	CSVEVSVTDTQYF
many	TRBV7-9	.	TRBJ2-7	TGTGCCAGCACCAGGGGAGCAGGCCCCGACGAGCAGTACTTC	CASTRGAGPDEQYF
few	TRBV11-3	.	TRBJ2-7	TGTGCCAGCAGCCAAAGGGGAAACTACGAGCAGTACTTC	CASSQRGNYEQYF
many	TRBV12-3/TRBV12-4	TRBD1	TRBJ1-2	TGTGCCAGCAGCTTAGACAGGGCCCATGGCTACACCTTC	CASSLDRAHGYTF
many	TRBV2	.	TRBJ1-1	TGTGCCAGCGTCTGGGCGGGGGACAAGGCTTTCTTT	CASVWAGDKAFF
.	TRBV7-7	TRBD1	TRBJ2-2	TGTGCCAGCAGAGCTGACAGGGGAGACACCGGGGAGCTGTTTTTT	CASRADRGDTGELFF
many	TRBV4-1	TRBD2	TRBJ2-3	TGCGCCAGCAGCCAACATGTAGCGGGGGGGCTTGGAGATACGCAGTATTTT	CASSQHVAGGLGDTQYF
.	TRBV19	.	TRBJ2-7	TGTGCCAGTAGGTTGTCAGGGGCGCGGATCTACGAGCAGTACTTC	CASRLSGARIYEQYF
few	TRBV4-1	.	TRBJ1-1	TGCGCCAGCAGCCAAGGGGCCCACAAGTGGCAGGAGAACACTGAAGCTTTCTTT	CASSQGAHKWQENTEAFF
.	TRBV3-1	.	TRBJ1-2	TGTGCCAGCAGCCAAGCGGAGGGGCTCGGCTACACCTTC	CASSQAEGLGYTF
.	TRBV5-1	.	TRBJ2-1	TGCGCCAGCAGCTTGGGGATGAGGGATGAGCAGTTCTTC	CASSLGMRDEQFF
.	TRBV18	TRBD2	TRBJ2-4	TGTGCCAGCTCACCCAACGGACTAGCGGAAAACATTCAGTACTTC	CASSPNGLAENIQYF
many	TRBV28	.	TRBJ2-3	TGTGCCAGCCGAGCCCCGCGCCCAGATACGCAGTATTTT	CASRAPRPDTQYF
.	TRBV29-1	.	TRBJ2-1	TGCAGCGTTGTTAGATTAGATGAGCAGTTCTTC	CSVVRLDEQFF
few	TRBV7-2	.	TRBJ1-3	TGTGCCAGCAGCTTAGCCACAGCGAGAGGAAACACCATATATTTT	CASSLATARGNTIYF
many	TRBV6-2/TRBV6-3	.	TRBJ2-3	TGTGCCAGCGGTATGGGAGCTAGCACAGATACGCAGTATTTT	CASGMGASTDTQYF
.	TRBV5-6	TRBD2	TRBJ2-7	TGTGCCAGCAGCTTAATTGGGACTAGCGGGTACGAGCAGTACTTC	CASSLIGTSGYEQYF
few	TRBV7-9	TRBD1	TRBJ1-3	TGTGCCAGCAGCTTAATAGGGGGCGGTGGAAACACCATATATTTT	CASSLIGGGGNTIYF
many	TRBV4-1	.	TRBJ2-7	TGCGCCAGCAGCCAAGATGCGGCAGGGAGAGGGTACGAGCAGTACTTC	CASSQDAAGRGYEQYF
few	TRBV29-1	.	TRBJ2-2	TGCAGCGTTGGAGGGGCGCGCACCGGGGAGCTGTTTTTT	CSVGGARTGELFF
few	TRBV29-1	TRBD1	TRBJ1-2	TGCAGCGTGGACAGGGGAGGCGACGGCTACACCTTC	CSVDRGGDGYTF
few	TRBV13	.	TRBJ1-2	TGTGCCAGCAGCCGGTACGGGGGCCCAAACTATGGCTACACCTTC	CASSRYGGPNYGYTF
many	TRBV29-1	.	TRBJ2-4	TGCAGCGTAGGCAGGGGGGTGAAAAACATTCAGTACTTC	CSVGRGVKNIQYF
few	TRBV20-1	.	TRBJ1-5	TGCAGTGCCCCTCCCGGCGGGACTTATAGCAATCAGCCCCAGCATTTT	CSAPPGGTYSNQPQHF
few	TRBV3-1	TRBD2	TRBJ2-1	TGTGCCAGCAGCCAAGGTGGGATAGCGGGTAGATACAATGAGCAGTTCTTC	CASSQGGIAGRYNEQFF
.	TRBV4-2	.	TRBJ1-3	TGTGCCAGCAGCCAAGAGTGGGGGAGAGGAAACACCATATATTTT	CASSQEWGRGNTIYF
.	TRBV12-3/TRBV12-4	TRBD1	TRBJ2-1	TGTGCCAGCAGTTCCGGGACAGGGGGCCGTGGAGAGCAGTTCTTC	CASSSGTGGRGEQFF
many	TRBV5-1	TRBD2	TRBJ2-1	TGCGCCAGCAGCTTGGACGGACTAGCGGGGGCCGGCCTCTACAATGAGCAGTTCTTC	CASSLDGLAGAGLYNEQFF
many	TRBV15	TRBD2	TRBJ2-3	TGTGCCACCAGCAGGGCCGATCTTCGACTAGCCCCTAGCACAGATACGCAGTATTTT	CATSRADLRLAPSTDTQYF
many	TRBV6-6	TRBD1	TRBJ1-2	TGTGCCAGCAGGGGGGGGGAGCAGGGGGCGACCTATGGCTACACCTTC	CASRGGEQGATYGYTF
many	TRBV9	.	TRBJ2-3	TGTGCCAGCAGCGTTGTCGTGGCAGATACGCAGTATTTT	CASSVVVADTQYF
few	TRBV12-3/TRBV12-4	TRBD1	TRBJ1-6	TGTGCCAGCAGCCGACAGGGACGGAATTCACCCCTCCACTTT	CASSRQGRNSPLHF
few	TRBV20-1	.	TRBJ2-7	TGCAGTGTCCCAAATCGGAGAGGGGGGACCTACGAGCAGTACTTC	CSVPNRRGGTYEQYF
many	TRBV21-1	.	TRBJ2-4	TGTGCCAGCAGCAAAGCCAGGGAGCTAGCCAAAAACATTCAGTACTTC	CASSKARELAKNIQYF